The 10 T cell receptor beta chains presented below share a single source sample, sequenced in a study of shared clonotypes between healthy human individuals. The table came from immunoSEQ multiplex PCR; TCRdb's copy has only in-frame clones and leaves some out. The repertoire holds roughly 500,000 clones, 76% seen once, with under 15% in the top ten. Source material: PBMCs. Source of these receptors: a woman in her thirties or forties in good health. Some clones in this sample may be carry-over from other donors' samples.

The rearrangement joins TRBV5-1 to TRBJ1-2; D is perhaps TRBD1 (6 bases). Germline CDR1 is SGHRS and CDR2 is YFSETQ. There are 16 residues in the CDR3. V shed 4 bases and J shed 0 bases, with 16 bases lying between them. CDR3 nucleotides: TGCGCCAGCAGCGGAGGACAGTCCAGAGCTAACTATGGCTACACCTTC. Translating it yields CASSGGQSRANYGYTF.

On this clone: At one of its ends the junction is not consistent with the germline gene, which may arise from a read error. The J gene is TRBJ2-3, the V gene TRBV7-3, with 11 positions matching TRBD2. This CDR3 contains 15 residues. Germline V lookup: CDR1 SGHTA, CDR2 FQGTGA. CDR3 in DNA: TGTGTCAGCAGCTTAACTAGCGGGAGTATAGATACGCAGTATTTT. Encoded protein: CVSSLTSGSIDTQYF.

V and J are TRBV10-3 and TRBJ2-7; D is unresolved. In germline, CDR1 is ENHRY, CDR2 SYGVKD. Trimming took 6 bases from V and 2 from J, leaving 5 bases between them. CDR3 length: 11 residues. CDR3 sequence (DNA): TGTGCCATCAGAGAGGCCTACGAGCAGTACTTC. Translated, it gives CAIREAYEQYF.

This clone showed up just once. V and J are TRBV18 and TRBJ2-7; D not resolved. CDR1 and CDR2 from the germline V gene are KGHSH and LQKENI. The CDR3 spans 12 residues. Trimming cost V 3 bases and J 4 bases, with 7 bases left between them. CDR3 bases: TGTGCCAGCTCACCCGCGGCTTACGAGCAGTACTTC. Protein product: CASSPAAYEQYF.

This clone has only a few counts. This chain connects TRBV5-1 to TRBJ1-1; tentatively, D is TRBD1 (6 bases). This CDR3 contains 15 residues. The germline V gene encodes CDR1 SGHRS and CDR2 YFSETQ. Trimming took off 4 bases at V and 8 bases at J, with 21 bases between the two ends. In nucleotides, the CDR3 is TGCGCCAGCAGCAGATACAGGGATACGGCTATAGAAGCTTTCTTT. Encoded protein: CASSRYRDTAIEAFF.

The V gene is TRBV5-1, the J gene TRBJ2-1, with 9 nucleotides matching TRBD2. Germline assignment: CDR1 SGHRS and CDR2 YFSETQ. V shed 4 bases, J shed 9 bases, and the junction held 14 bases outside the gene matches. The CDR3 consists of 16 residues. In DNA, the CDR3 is TGCGCCAGCAGCCTGGGGACTAGCCATGCAAGCGGTGAGCAGTTCTTC. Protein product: CASSLGTSHASGEQFF.

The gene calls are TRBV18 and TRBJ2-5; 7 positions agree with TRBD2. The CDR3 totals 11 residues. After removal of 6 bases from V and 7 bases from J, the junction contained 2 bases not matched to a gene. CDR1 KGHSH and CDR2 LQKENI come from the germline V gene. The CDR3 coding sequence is TGTGCCAGCTCGGGACTACCGACCCAGTACTTC. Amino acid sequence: CASSGLPTQYF.

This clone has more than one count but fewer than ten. DNA for the CDR3: TGTGCCAGCAGCGCCGGGACACCCGTCTTCATGAACACTGAAGCTTTCTTT. This translates into CASSAGTPVFMNTEAFF. The rearrangement uses TRBV21-1 and TRBJ1-1; the table's D call of TRBD1 was not tested on the DNA. TRBV21-1 is classified as a pseudogene. The CDR3 spans 17 residues.

CDR3 amino acids: CASSIGTSGDNEQFF. The CDR3 DNA is TGTGCCAGCAGCATCGGGACTAGCGGGGACAATGAGCAGTTCTTC. The rearrangement joins TRBV7-2 to TRBJ2-1, with 13 positions matching TRBD2. CDR1 and CDR2 from the germline V gene are SGHTA and FQGNSA. V lost 5 bases, J lost 5 bases, and 3 bases stayed unmatched. There are 15 residues in the CDR3.

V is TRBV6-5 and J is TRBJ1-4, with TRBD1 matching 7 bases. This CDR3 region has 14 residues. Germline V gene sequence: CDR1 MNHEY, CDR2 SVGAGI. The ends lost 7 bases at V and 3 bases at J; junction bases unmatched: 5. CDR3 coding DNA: TGTGCCAGCAAGGGGGCCGCGGCTAATGAAAAACTGTTTTTT. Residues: CASKGAAANEKLFF.